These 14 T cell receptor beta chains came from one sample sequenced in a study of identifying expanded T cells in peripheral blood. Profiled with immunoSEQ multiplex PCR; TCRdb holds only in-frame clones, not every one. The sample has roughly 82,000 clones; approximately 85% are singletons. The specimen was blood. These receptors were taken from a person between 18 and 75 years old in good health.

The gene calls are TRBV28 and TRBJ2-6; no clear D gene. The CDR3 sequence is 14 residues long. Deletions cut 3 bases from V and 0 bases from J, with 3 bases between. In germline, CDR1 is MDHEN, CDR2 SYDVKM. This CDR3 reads CASSLASGANVLTF. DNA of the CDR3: TGTGCCAGCAGTTTGGCCTCTGGGGCCAACGTCCTGACTTTC.

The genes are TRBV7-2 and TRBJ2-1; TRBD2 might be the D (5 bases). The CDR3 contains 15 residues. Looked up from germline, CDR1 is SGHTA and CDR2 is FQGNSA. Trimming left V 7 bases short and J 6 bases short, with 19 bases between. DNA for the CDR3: TGTGCCAGCACCCTCGGGATAGCCTTCCCCAATGAGCAGTTCTTC. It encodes CASTLGIAFPNEQFF.

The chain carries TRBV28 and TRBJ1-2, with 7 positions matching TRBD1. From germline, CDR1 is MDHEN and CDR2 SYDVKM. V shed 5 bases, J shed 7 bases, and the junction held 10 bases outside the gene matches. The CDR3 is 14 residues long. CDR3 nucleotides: TGTGCCAGCAGTCGGCAGGGGGTGGGCGGTGGCTACACCTTC. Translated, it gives CASSRQGVGGGYTF.

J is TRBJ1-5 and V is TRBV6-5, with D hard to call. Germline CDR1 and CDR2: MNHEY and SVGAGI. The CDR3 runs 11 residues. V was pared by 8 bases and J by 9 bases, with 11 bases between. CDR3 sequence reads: CASGTLWPQHF. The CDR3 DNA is TGTGCCAGCGGCACGCTTTGGCCCCAGCATTTT.

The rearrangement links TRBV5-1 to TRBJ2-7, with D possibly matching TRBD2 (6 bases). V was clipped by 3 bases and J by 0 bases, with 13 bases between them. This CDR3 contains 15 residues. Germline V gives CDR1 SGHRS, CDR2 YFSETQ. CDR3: CASSSPGVGSYEQYF. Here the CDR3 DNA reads TGCGCCAGCAGCTCCCCGGGGGTTGGCTCCTACGAGCAGTACTTC.

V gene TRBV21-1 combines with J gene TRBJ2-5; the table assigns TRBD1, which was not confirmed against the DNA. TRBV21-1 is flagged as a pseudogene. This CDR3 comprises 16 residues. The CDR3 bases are TGTGCCAGCAGCATGGGGCAGGGGAAGGTTAAGGAGACCCAGTACTTC. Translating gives CASSMGQGKVKETQYF.

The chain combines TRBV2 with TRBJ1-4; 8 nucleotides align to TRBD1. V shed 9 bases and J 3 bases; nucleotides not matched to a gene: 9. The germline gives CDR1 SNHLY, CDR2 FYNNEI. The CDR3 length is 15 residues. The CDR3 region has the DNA TGTGCCAGACAAGCGACAGGGGTCTCTAATGAAAAACTGTTTTTT. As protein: CARQATGVSNEKLFF.

The CDR3 here is CASSQRGKDTGELFF. DNA for the CDR3: TGTGCCAGCAGCCAAAGGGGAAAGGACACCGGGGAGCTGTTTTTT. V and J are TRBV14 and TRBJ2-2; a possible D gene is TRBD1 (5 bases). In germline, CDR1 is SGHDN, CDR2 FVKESK. Trimming removed 2 bases from V and 3 bases from J, with 10 bases in between. This CDR3 region has 15 residues.

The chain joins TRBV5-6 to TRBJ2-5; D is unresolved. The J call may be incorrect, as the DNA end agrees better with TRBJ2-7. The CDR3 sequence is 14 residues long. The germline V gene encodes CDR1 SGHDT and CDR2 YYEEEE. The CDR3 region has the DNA TGTGCCAGCAGCACCTGGCCCATCTCCTACGAGCAGTACTTC. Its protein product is CASSTWPISYEQYF.

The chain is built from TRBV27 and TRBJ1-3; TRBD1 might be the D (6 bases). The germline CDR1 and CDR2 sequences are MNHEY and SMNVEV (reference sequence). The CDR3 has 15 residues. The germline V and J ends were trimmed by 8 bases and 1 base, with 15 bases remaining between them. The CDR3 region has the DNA TGTGCCAGCCGACAGGTCTTTGTTTCTGGAAACACCATATATTTT. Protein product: CASRQVFVSGNTIYF.

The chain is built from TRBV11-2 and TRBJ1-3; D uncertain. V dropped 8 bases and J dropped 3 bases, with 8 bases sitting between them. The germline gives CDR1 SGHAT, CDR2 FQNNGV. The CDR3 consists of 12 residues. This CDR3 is CASRRDGNTIYF. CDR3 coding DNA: TGTGCCAGCCGGAGGGATGGAAACACCATATATTTT.

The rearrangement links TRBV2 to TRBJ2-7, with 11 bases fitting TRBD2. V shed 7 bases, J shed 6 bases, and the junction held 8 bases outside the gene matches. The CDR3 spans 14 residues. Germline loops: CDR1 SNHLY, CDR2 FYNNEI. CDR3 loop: CASTLRLAGTEQYF. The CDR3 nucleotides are TGTGCCAGCACGCTGCGACTAGCGGGAACCGAGCAGTACTTC.

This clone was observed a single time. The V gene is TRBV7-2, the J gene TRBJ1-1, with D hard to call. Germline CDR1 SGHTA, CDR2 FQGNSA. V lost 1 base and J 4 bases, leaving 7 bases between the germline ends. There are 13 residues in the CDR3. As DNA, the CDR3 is TGTGCCAGCAGCTTAGACCAGACCACTGAAGCTTTCTTT. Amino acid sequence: CASSLDQTTEAFF.

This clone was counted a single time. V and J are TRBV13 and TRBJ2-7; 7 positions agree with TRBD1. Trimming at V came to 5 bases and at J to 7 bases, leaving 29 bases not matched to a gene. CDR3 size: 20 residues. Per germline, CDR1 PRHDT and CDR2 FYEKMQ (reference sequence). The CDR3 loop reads CASSVHSTGYITGTSSEQYF. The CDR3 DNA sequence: TGTGCCAGCAGCGTCCACTCGACAGGGTACATAACGGGGACCTCTTCGGAGCAGTACTTC.